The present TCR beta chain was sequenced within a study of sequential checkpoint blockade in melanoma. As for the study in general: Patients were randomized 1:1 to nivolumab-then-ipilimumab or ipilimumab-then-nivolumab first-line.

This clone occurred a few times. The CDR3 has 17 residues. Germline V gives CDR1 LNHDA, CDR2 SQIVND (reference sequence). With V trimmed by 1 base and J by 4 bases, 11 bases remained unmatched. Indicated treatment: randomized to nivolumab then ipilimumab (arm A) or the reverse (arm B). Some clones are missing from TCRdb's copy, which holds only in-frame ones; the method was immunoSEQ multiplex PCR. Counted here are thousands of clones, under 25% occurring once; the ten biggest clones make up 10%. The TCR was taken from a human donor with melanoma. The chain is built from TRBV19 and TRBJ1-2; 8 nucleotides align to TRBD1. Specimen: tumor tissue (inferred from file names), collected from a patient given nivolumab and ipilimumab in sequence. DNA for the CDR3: TGTGCCAGTAGTATAGCGGAGGCAGGGGGCGTTAGCTATGGCTACACCTTC. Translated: CASSIAEAGGVSYGYTF.